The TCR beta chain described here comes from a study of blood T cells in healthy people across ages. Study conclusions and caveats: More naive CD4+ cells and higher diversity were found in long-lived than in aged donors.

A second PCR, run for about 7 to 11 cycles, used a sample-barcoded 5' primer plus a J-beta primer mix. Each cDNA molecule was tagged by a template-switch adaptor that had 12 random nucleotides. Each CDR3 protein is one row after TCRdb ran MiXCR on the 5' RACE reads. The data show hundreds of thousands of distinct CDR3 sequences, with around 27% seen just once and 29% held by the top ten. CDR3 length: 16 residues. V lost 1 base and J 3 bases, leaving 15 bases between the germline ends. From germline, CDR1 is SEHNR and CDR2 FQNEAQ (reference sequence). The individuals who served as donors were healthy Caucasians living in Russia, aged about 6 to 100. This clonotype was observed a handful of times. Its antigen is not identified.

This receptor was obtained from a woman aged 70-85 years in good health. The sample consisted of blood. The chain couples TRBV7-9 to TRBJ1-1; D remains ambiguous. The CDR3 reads CASSLVPLSSYTEAFF. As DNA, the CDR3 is TGTGCCAGCAGCTTAGTACCGTTGAGCAGCTACACTGAAGCTTTCTTT.